The 16 T cell receptor beta chains presented below share a single source sample, sequenced in a study of T cell responses to AZD1222 COVID-19 vaccine. Generated by immunoSEQ multiplex PCR, the TCRdb table keeps only in-frame clones and is missing some. The sample lists some 100,000 clones, roughly 89% occurring once. Sample: peripheral blood, taken on day 0 of AZD1222 vaccination. Receptor source: an adult in good health.

The gene calls are TRBV5-4 and TRBJ2-5; D is uncertain. CDR1 SGHNT and CDR2 YYREEE come from the germline V gene (reference sequence). This CDR3 contains 15 residues. Trimming removed 0 bases from V and 5 bases from J, with 14 bases in between. The CDR3 protein is CASSLGSFKAETQYF. For the CDR3, the DNA is TGTGCCAGCAGCTTGGGATCGTTTAAAGCGGAGACCCAGTACTTC.

The chain couples TRBV28 to TRBJ1-1; maybe TRBD1 (5 bases). Germline-derived CDR1 and CDR2 are MDHEN and SYDVKM. CDR3 length: 15 residues. The V end was cut by 6 bases, the J end by 0 bases, with 14 bases between. The CDR3 DNA follows: TGTGCCAGCAGGGGGTGGGGGTCCATGAACACTGAAGCTTTCTTT. It translates to CASRGWGSMNTEAFF.

This clone was recorded once. The genes are TRBV11-3 and TRBJ2-1; D gene uncertain. The CDR3 is made up of 16 amino acids. Looked up from germline, CDR1 is SGHNT and CDR2 is YENEEA. V dropped 0 bases and J dropped 0 bases, with 9 bases sitting between them. In nucleotides, the CDR3 is TGTGCCAGCAGCTTAGAGGGTCGAAGCTCCTACAATGAGCAGTTCTTC. It is translated as CASSLEGRSSYNEQFF.

This chain uses TRBV11-3 with TRBJ2-7; D gene ambiguous. CDR3 length: 14 amino acids. CDR1 SGHNT and CDR2 YENEEA come from the germline V gene. The V and J ends lost 4 bases and 2 bases respectively, with 12 bases between them. CDR3 in amino acids: CASSSTSLAYEQYF. The CDR3 nucleotides are TGTGCCAGCAGCTCGACAAGCCTTGCCTACGAGCAGTACTTC.

This sequence joins TRBV4-1 and TRBJ1-5, with 8 bases that match TRBD1. The J segment lost 9 bases and the V segment lost 4 bases, leaving 11 bases of the junction unmatched. CDR3 size: 15 residues. The germline V gene encodes CDR1 MGHRA and CDR2 YSYEKL. The CDR3 DNA follows: TGCGCCAGCAGCCGAACCCAGGGGGCGGATGGGCCCCAGCATTTT. It specifies CASSRTQGADGPQHF.

The chain joins TRBV7-2 to TRBJ1-5; D gene uncertain. Trimming cost V 1 base and J 1 base, with 8 bases left between them. This CDR3 contains 15 residues. Germline assignment: CDR1 SGHTA and CDR2 FQGNSA. CDR3 protein: CASSLEGRSNQPQHF. The CDR3 DNA sequence: TGTGCCAGCAGCTTAGAGGGCAGAAGCAATCAGCCCCAGCATTTT.

In the case of this clone: The junction and the germline gene differ at one end; a read error may be behind it. The CDR3: CASSFSARAVF. The DNA for the CDR3 is TGTGCCAGCAGTTTTTCGGCTAGAGCGGTCTTC. The rearrangement links TRBV12-3 or TRBV12-4 to TRBJ2-1; possible D gene TRBD2, 5 bases. This CDR3 has 11 residues.

The rearrangement links TRBV18 to TRBJ2-1; D remains ambiguous. The CDR3 is 15 amino acids. V gave up 3 bases and J gave up 0 bases, with 9 bases separating them. Germline CDR1 is KGHSH and CDR2 is LQKENI. The CDR3 nucleotides read TGTGCCAGCTCACCGGAGCGCCTCTCCTACAATGAGCAGTTCTTC. This translates into CASSPERLSYNEQFF.

The rearrangement uses TRBV20-1 and TRBJ1-5; 7 bases match TRBD1. The CDR3 is 15 amino acids. CDR1 and CDR2 from the germline V gene are DFQATT and SNEGSKA (reference sequence). Losses at the gene ends were 3 bases for V and 5 bases for J; bases not matched to a gene: 10. The CDR3 spells CSASLAGGGDQPQHF. CDR3 DNA sequence: TGCAGTGCTAGTCTCGCAGGGGGAGGGGATCAGCCCCAGCATTTT.

In its sample, this clone was seen a few times. This sequence joins TRBV2 and TRBJ2-5, with TRBD1 identical over 10 bases. The CDR3 loop spans 14 amino acids. Per germline, CDR1 SNHLY and CDR2 FYNNEI. V shed 5 bases, J shed 3 bases, and the junction held 3 bases outside the gene matches. In DNA form, the CDR3 reads TGTGCCAGCAGTCCCGGGACAGGGGAAGAGACCCAGTACTTC. It codes for CASSPGTGEETQYF.

The chain combines TRBV5-1 with TRBJ1-2; 8 nucleotides align to TRBD1. Germline assignment: CDR1 SGHRS and CDR2 YFSETQ. This CDR3 is 14 amino acids long. V lost 0 bases, J lost 4 bases, and 2 bases stayed unmatched. As DNA, the CDR3 is TGCGCCAGCAGCTTGGGGACAGGGAGCTATGGCTACACCTTC. Translation: CASSLGTGSYGYTF. Supplemented by reference TRBV5-1 and TRBJ1-2, the full variable domain reads KAGVTQTPRYLIKTRGQQVTLSCSPISGHRSVSWYQQTPGQGLQFLFEYFSETQRNKGNFPGRFSGRQFSNSRSEMNVSTLELGDSALYLCASSLGTGSYGYTFGSGTRLTVV.

About this clone: The sample contains more than one DNA sequence encoding this CDR3. V usage is TRBV11-3 and J usage is TRBJ2-7; D not certain. V lost 5 bases and J lost 2, with 10 bases in between. The CDR3 spans 13 residues. CDR1 is SGHNT, CDR2 YENEEA, per germline. The DNA of the CDR3 is TGTGCCAGCAGCCCCAGGACCCCCTACGAGCAGTACTTC. This codes for CASSPRTPYEQYF.

The rearrangement joins TRBV29-1 to TRBJ1-2; 9 bases map to TRBD1. V lost 6 bases and J lost 7; bases outside the gene matches: 3. The CDR3 spans 11 residues. Germline V gene data show CDR1 as SQVTM and CDR2 as ANQGSEA. CDR3 in DNA: TGCAGCGTGGGACAGGGACTTGGCTACACCTTC. Protein sequence: CSVGQGLGYTF.

This rearrangement joins TRBV4-1 to TRBJ2-2, with a possible D match to TRBD2 (5 bases). The germline V gene encodes CDR1 MGHRA and CDR2 YSYEKL. The CDR3 sequence is 15 residues long. Trimming took 1 base from V and 6 from J, leaving 12 bases between them. CDR3 DNA: TGCGCCAGCAGCCAAGGAGGGTTGATCGCCGGGGAGCTGTTTTTT. Amino acid sequence: CASSQGGLIAGELFF.

V usage is TRBV6-2 or TRBV6-3 and J usage is TRBJ1-5, with D possibly matching TRBD1 (5 bases). Germline V gene lookup returns CDR1 MNHEY and CDR2 SVGEGT. The length of the CDR3 is 15 residues. The V end lost 6 bases, the J end lost 8 bases, and 20 bases lay between the germline ends. This chain's CDR3 is CASSSGLARQEPQHF. CDR3 in DNA: TGTGCCAGCAGCTCGGGACTGGCTAGGCAGGAGCCCCAGCATTTT.

This chain joins TRBV2 and TRBJ1-3; D is uncertain. This CDR3 is built from 13 residues. From germline, CDR1 is SNHLY and CDR2 FYNNEI. V lost 1 base and J 3 bases, leaving 4 bases between the germline ends. Written as DNA, the CDR3 is TGTGCCAGCAGTGAAGGTATTGGAAACACCATATATTTT. Translation: CASSEGIGNTIYF.